The entry that follows covers one T cell receptor (beta chain) sequence. Survey-level TCR beta sequencing used the immunoSEQ assay. Produced via immunoSEQ multiplex PCR; TCRdb's table is partial and in-frame only. The table has about 68,000 clones, 93% seen once. Germline V gives CDR1 SGHAT, CDR2 FQDESV (reference sequence). The CDR3 contains 16 residues. J gave up 0 bases and V 4 bases, and 8 bases lay outside the gene matches. V and J are TRBV11-1 and TRBJ2-7; 8 bases are shared with TRBD2. The sequencing sample was made of PBMCs. This TCR was sampled from a man in his forties with rheumatoid arthritis. The CDR3 DNA reads as TGTGCCAGCAGCTCCCATTTAGCGGGGAACTCCTACGAGCAGTACTTC. This codes for CASSSHLAGNSYEQYF.